The 18 T cell receptor beta chains presented below share a single source sample, sequenced in a study of blood T cell repertoires in COVID-19 (TCRdb year 2020). The library was prepared using the immunoSEQ multiplex PCR assay. The table comes from immuneACCESS by way of TCRdb, which keeps in-frame sequences with V and J called. Part of the clones is missing from these tables; in studies checked, under half for an unresolved V gene and the rest for unknown reasons. A total of over 150,000 clones appear in this sample, roughly four fifths of them only once. The ten top clones hold approximately 10% of the sample. Material for sequencing was PBMCs or T cells enriched from blood (not recorded which). The receptor set was obtained from a man aged 40-49 years who had recovered from COVID-19.

The chain is built from TRBV30 and TRBJ1-2; 8 bases are a match to TRBD1. V dropped 4 bases and J dropped 8; count of bases not matched to a gene: 9. The length of the CDR3 is 13 residues. Germline-derived CDR1 and CDR2 are GTSNPN and SVGIG (reference sequence). The chain's CDR3 is CAWTPGGIRGYTF. CDR3 bases: TGTGCCTGGACCCCAGGGGGCATTAGAGGCTACACCTTC.

CDR3 region: CASSVSLAESSYNEQFF. In DNA form, the CDR3 reads TGTGCCAGCAGCGTTTCGTTAGCGGAAAGCTCCTACAATGAGCAGTTCTTC. The chain combines TRBV9 with TRBJ2-1, with D perhaps TRBD2 (6 bases). The germline gives CDR1 SGDLS, CDR2 YYNGEE. V was clipped by 2 bases and J by 0 bases, with 15 bases between them. This CDR3 has 17 amino acids. Together with reference TRBV9 and TRBJ2-1, the CDR3 gives the full variable domain: DSGVTQTPKHLITATGQRVTLRCSPRSGDLSVYWYQQSLDQGLQFLIQYYNGEERAKGNILERFSAQQFPDLHSELNLSSLELGDSALYFCASSVSLAESSYNEQFFGPGTRLTVL.

There are a few counts of this clone. The rearrangement uses TRBV2 and TRBJ2-1; 7 nucleotides match TRBD2. The junction had 5 bases not matched to a gene; V was cut back by 7 bases and J by 5 bases. Germline loops: CDR1 SNHLY, CDR2 FYNNEI. The CDR3 contains 13 residues. The CDR3 here is CASMASGNNEQFF. The CDR3 DNA follows: TGTGCCAGCATGGCTAGCGGAAACAATGAGCAGTTCTTC. Based on the CDR3 plus reference TRBV2 and TRBJ2-1, the full variable domain is EPEVTQTPSHQVTQMGQEVILRCVPISNHLYFYWYRQILGQKVEFLVSFYNNEISEKSEIFDDQFSVERPDGSNFTLKIRSTKLEDSAMYFCASMASGNNEQFFGPGTRLTVL.

The V and J genes are TRBV24-1 and TRBJ2-1; D may be TRBD2 (6 bases). Germline V gene lookup returns CDR1 KGHDR and CDR2 SFDVKD. V lost 6 bases, J lost 9 bases, and 41 bases lay in between. The CDR3 totals 22 residues. The CDR3 here is CATSTLGYGMDSGSDVEGEQFF. The CDR3 DNA reads as TGTGCCACCAGTACCCTGGGCTATGGTATGGATTCCGGGTCGGACGTGGAGGGTGAGCAGTTCTTC.

V gene TRBV30 combines with J gene TRBJ1-2; 7 bases agree with TRBD1. The CDR3 contains 15 residues. V shed 5 bases, J shed 4 bases, and the junction held 13 bases outside the gene matches. Germline assignment: CDR1 GTSNPN and CDR2 SVGIG (reference sequence). CDR3 sequence (DNA): TGTGCCTGGCGGTCAAAAGGGGGCCCACCCTATGGCTACACCTTC. This encodes CAWRSKGGPPYGYTF.

V gene TRBV18 combines with J gene TRBJ2-5; D unclear. The germline V and J ends were trimmed by 4 bases and 2 bases, with 11 bases remaining between them. The germline gives CDR1 KGHSH, CDR2 LQKENI. There are 14 residues in the CDR3. The CDR3 spells CASSQLGPQETQYF. In nucleotides, the CDR3 is TGTGCCAGCTCACAGCTAGGCCCGCAAGAGACCCAGTACTTC.

V usage is TRBV2 and J usage is TRBJ1-5, with D possibly matching TRBD1 (5 bases). Trimming pared 6 bases from V and 7 bases from J, leaving 16 bases between. The CDR3 runs 14 residues. Per germline, CDR1 SNHLY and CDR2 FYNNEI. The CDR3 loop reads CASSPTGAVQPQHF. CDR3 in DNA: TGTGCCAGCAGCCCCACAGGCGCGGTGCAGCCCCAGCATTTT.

There are a few counts of this clone. The V and J genes are TRBV6-2 or TRBV6-3 and TRBJ2-3, with D possibly TRBD2 on 6 matching bases. This CDR3 has 17 residues. V was shortened by 0 bases and J by 0 bases, with 13 bases between the two germline ends. The germline V gene has CDR1 MNHEY and CDR2 SVGEGT. CDR3 DNA sequence: TGTGCCAGCAGTTACTCGATGGGCGGGATGAGCACAGATACGCAGTATTTT. Translated, it gives CASSYSMGGMSTDTQYF.

This CDR3 is CASSSGGAGGAFF. The CDR3 bases are TGTGCCAGCAGCTCTGGGGGGGCAGGTGGGGCTTTCTTT. This chain connects TRBV5-4 to TRBJ1-1; TRBD1 is a possible D gene (6 bases). Germline loops: CDR1 SGHNT, CDR2 YYREEE (reference sequence). V shed 3 bases and J shed 11 bases, with 17 bases lying between them. The CDR3 is made up of 13 amino acids.

The V and J genes are TRBV7-2 and TRBJ1-3, with 8 nucleotides matching TRBD1. Germline V gene sequence: CDR1 SGHTA, CDR2 FQGNSA. V was clipped by 5 bases and J by 3 bases; unmatched bases: 9. The CDR3 loop spans 16 amino acids. In DNA, the CDR3 is TGTGCCAGCAGCCAGACCGGACAGGGACGTGGAAACACCATATATTTT. Residues: CASSQTGQGRGNTIYF. Combining the CDR3 with reference TRBV7-2 and TRBJ1-3 gives the whole variable domain GAGVSQSPSNKVTEKGKDVELRCDPISGHTALYWYRQSLGQGLEFLIYFQGNSAPDKSGLPSDRFSAERTGGSVSTLTIQRTQQEDSAVYLCASSQTGQGRGNTIYFGEGSWLTVV.

The chain links TRBV10-3 to TRBJ1-2; 7 bases fit TRBD1. Germline V CDR1 and CDR2: ENHRY, SYGVKD. The CDR3 covers 15 residues. Trimming took 8 bases from V and 8 from J; bases not matched to a gene: 17. CDR3 amino acids: CAIGIGTAGDGGYTF. CDR3 bases: TGTGCCATCGGTATAGGGACAGCGGGAGACGGAGGCTACACCTTC.

J is TRBJ2-5 and V is TRBV4-3, with 8 bases that match TRBD1. V trimming: 5 bases; J trimming: 4 bases; junction bases outside the gene matches: 9. The V gene's germline CDR1 is LGHNA and CDR2 YSLEER. The CDR3 consists of 15 residues. The CDR3: CASSAADRELETQYF. The DNA of the CDR3 is TGCGCCAGCAGCGCGGCGGACAGGGAGTTAGAGACCCAGTACTTC.

The chain recombines TRBV10-1 with TRBJ2-7, with 8 bases matching TRBD1. This CDR3 contains 10 residues. Per the germline V gene, CDR1 is WNHNN and CDR2 is SYGVQD (reference sequence). CDR3 in DNA: TGCGCCCGCCCAGACAGGGGAGGTTCCGTC. It yields the protein CARPDRGGSV.

The count of this clone is one. The chain employs TRBV2 and TRBJ1-3; the D is unclear. V was pared by 6 bases and J by 4 bases, with 7 bases between. The CDR3 loop spans 12 amino acids. Germline V CDR1 and CDR2: SNHLY, FYNNEI. The CDR3 loop reads CASRQQGNTIYF. Here the CDR3 DNA reads TGTGCCAGCAGGCAACAGGGAAACACCATATATTTT.

The chain has TRBV4-3 and TRBJ2-2; D gene ambiguous. Germline-derived CDR1 and CDR2 are LGHNA and YSLEER. V was cut by 4 bases and J by 7 bases, with 13 bases left in between. This CDR3 contains 14 residues. The CDR3 nucleotides are TGCGCCAGCAGCCCACGACTGCGAAGCGGGGAGCTGTTTTTT. Its protein is CASSPRLRSGELFF.

The rearrangement links TRBV28 to TRBJ2-7; the D is unclear. The CDR3 covers 13 residues. CDR1 is MDHEN and CDR2 is SYDVKM in the germline V gene. V was cut by 5 bases and J by 4 bases, with 12 bases left in between. The CDR3 sequence is CASSLTAVYEQYF. The CDR3 DNA is TGTGCCAGCAGTCTGACGGCGGTTTACGAGCAGTACTTC. Variable domain in full (rest from reference TRBV28 and TRBJ2-7): DVKVTQSSRYLVKRTGEKVFLECVQDMDHENMFWYRQDPGLGLRLIYFSYDVKMKEKGDIPEGYSVSREKKERFSLILESASTNQTSMYLCASSLTAVYEQYFGPGTRLTVT.

A single count supports this clone. This sequence joins TRBV19 and TRBJ2-1; 10 bases are shared with TRBD2. The germline V gene has CDR1 LNHDA and CDR2 SQIVND (reference sequence). J was trimmed by 6 bases and V by 5 bases; bases with no gene match: 7. The length of the CDR3 is 15 residues. CDR3 protein: CASSPSGTSVNEQFF. In DNA form, the CDR3 reads TGTGCCAGTAGTCCCTCCGGGACTAGCGTCAATGAGCAGTTCTTC.

This clone was detected a few times. V gene TRBV19 combines with J gene TRBJ2-5; possibly TRBD1 for D (5 bases). Germline V gene data show CDR1 as LNHDA and CDR2 as SQIVND (reference sequence). The CDR3 contains 16 residues. Between the trimmed V and J ends, which lost 7 bases and 1 base, there was a span of 19 bases. This CDR3 is CASTPIWGKRQETQYF. The CDR3 nucleotides read TGTGCCAGTACCCCAATTTGGGGCAAACGCCAAGAGACCCAGTACTTC.